The clone carrying this TCR beta chain occurred many times. Its antigen remains unidentified. The data originate from a study of T cells in Graves' hyperthyroidism and ophthalmopathy. As for the study in general: The initial diagnosis was the point when peripheral blood was collected, ahead of any treatment.

General observations from the study: The model predicted ophthalmopathy a median approximately six months before onset.

Germline lookup yields CDR1 MDHEN and CDR2 SYDVKM. This CDR3 contains 15 residues. V lost 6 bases to trimming and J lost 1 base, with 15 bases between them. Subjects aged 18 to 65 presented with newly diagnosed hyperthyroidism of less than 2 months' duration. Exclusions: uncontrolled infection, other autoimmune disease, pregnancy, lactation. The CDR3 regions of TCR beta were amplified from RNA transcripts. HTBI primers drove first-round RT-PCR of the TCR CDR3. TCRdb called the multiplex PCR reads again in MiXCR, with one record for every CDR3 protein. The sample shows 380,000 or so distinct CDR3 sequences, about a fifth of them seen only once.

The rearrangement uses TRBV28 and TRBJ1-2, with a weak D call TRBD1 (6 bases). This TCR was sampled from a woman aged 18 to 35 with Graves' hyperthyroidism. Sequences were obtained from blood. The CDR3 protein is CASSNLDSINYGYTF. CDR3 DNA: TGTGCCAGCAGCAACCTGGACAGTATTAACTATGGCTACACCTTC.